These 10 T cell receptor beta chains share one sample of origin, sequenced in a study of cytomegalovirus exposure and HLA in healthy donors. TCRdb's copy holds only in-frame clones and misses some; the assay was immunoSEQ multiplex PCR. The table lists approximately 160,000 clones, around four fifths of them singletons, with 2% to 2.5% in the top ten. The sequenced sample was PBMCs. The receptors were sampled from a man younger than 40 in good health and CMV-seropositive.

The rearrangement joins TRBV4-3 to TRBJ1-4; D possibly corresponds to TRBD1 (5 bases). V was clipped by 1 base and J by 5 bases, with 14 bases between them. CDR3 length: 16 residues. The germline CDR1 and CDR2 sequences are LGHNA and YSLEER. CDR3 nucleotides: TGCGCCAGCAGCCAAGCCCTAGGGGTAACCAATGAAAAACTGTTTTTT. This sequence encodes CASSQALGVTNEKLFF.

This clone was recorded only once. This chain links TRBV6-1 with TRBJ2-7; 10 nucleotides agree with TRBD2. Germline V lookup: CDR1 MNHNS, CDR2 SASEGT. Trimming took 2 bases from V and 2 from J; bases not matched to a gene: 15. This CDR3 is built from 19 residues. The CDR3, as DNA: TGTGCCAGCAGTGAATACACGGGGGCTAGCGGGGGCTCCGCCTACGAGCAGTACTTC. Its translation: CASSEYTGASGGSAYEQYF.

V and J are TRBV2 and TRBJ2-6; D may be TRBD2 (7 bases). Germline CDR1 SNHLY, CDR2 FYNNEI. The length of the CDR3 is 15 residues. Trimming took 9 bases from V and 0 from J, leaving 12 bases between them. Here the CDR3 reads CASTAGASGANVLTF. The CDR3 nucleotides read TGTGCCAGTACGGCGGGGGCCTCTGGGGCCAACGTCCTGACTTTC.

The chain employs TRBV18 and TRBJ1-1, with 7 bases aligning to TRBD1. CDR1 is KGHSH, CDR2 LQKENI, per germline. V trimming: 6 bases; J trimming: 8 bases; junction bases outside the gene matches: 6. The CDR3 is made up of 12 amino acids. CDR3 DNA sequence: TGTGCCAGCTCCCCGGACAGGCCCGAAGCTTTCTTT. As protein: CASSPDRPEAFF.

The rearrangement joins TRBV7-8 to TRBJ2-4, with D perhaps matching TRBD1 (7 bases). The CDR3 loop spans 16 amino acids. The germline V gene encodes CDR1 SGHVS and CDR2 FQNEAQ. The germline V and J ends were trimmed by 8 bases and 9 bases, with 26 bases remaining between them. The CDR3 protein is CASFPAPDREAAIQYF. In nucleotides, the CDR3 is TGTGCCAGCTTCCCGGCCCCCGACAGGGAGGCAGCCATTCAGTACTTC.

Turning to this clone: One junction end does not reproduce the germline sequence, and a read error may be involved. The sample holds other DNA sequences that translate to the same CDR3. The rearrangement joins TRBV29-1 to TRBJ2-7; D not certain. CDR1 and CDR2 from the germline V gene are SQVTM and ANQGSEA. This CDR3 contains 11 residues. The CDR3 nucleotides read TGCAGTGTTGATGTCCGAGACGAGCAGTACTTC. This encodes CSVDVRDEQYF.

The chain joins TRBV12-5 to TRBJ1-5; D perhaps matches TRBD1 (5 bases). Between the trimmed V and J ends, which lost 0 bases and 3 bases, there was a span of 12 bases. This CDR3 contains 16 residues. Germline CDR1 is LGHNT and CDR2 is FRNRAP. CDR3 nucleotides: TGTGCTAGTGGTTTGGTTGAGTCGGGGGTCAATCAGCCCCAGCATTTT. Amino acids: CASGLVESGVNQPQHF.

The J gene is TRBJ2-1, the V gene TRBV19; 9 bases match TRBD2. The CDR3 sequence is 15 residues long. V gave up 5 bases and J gave up 4 bases; unmatched junction bases: 6. Germline V gene data show CDR1 as LNHDA and CDR2 as SQIVND (reference sequence). The CDR3 DNA is TGTGCCAGTAGTCTTACTAGCGGGTTATACAATGAGCAGTTCTTC. It encodes CASSLTSGLYNEQFF.

This chain joins TRBV4-1 and TRBJ1-2; D unclear. Germline lookup yields CDR1 MGHRA and CDR2 YSYEKL. The V and J ends lost 1 base and 4 bases respectively, with 13 bases between them. CDR3 size: 15 residues. The CDR3 protein is CASSQVASKTYGYTF. The CDR3 bases are TGCGCCAGCAGCCAAGTGGCCTCCAAAACCTATGGCTACACCTTC.

V gene TRBV27 combines with J gene TRBJ2-7, with D tentatively TRBD1 (5 bases). The CDR3 loop spans 14 amino acids. V lost 2 bases to trimming and J lost 4 bases, with 12 bases between them. The germline V gene encodes CDR1 MNHEY and CDR2 SMNVEV (reference sequence). The CDR3 coding sequence is TGTGCCAGCAGTTTAACCAGGGCAGGTTACGAGCAGTACTTC. Its translation: CASSLTRAGYEQYF.